Listed below are T cell receptor beta chains from one sample, sequenced in a study of blood T cell repertoires in COVID-19. This table comes from immunoSEQ multiplex PCR, and its TCRdb copy is limited to in-frame clones, with some not included. The sample contains about 98,000 clones, about 84% of which appear only once. The sample consisted of peripheral blood. All receptors come from an elderly woman with acute or convalescent COVID-19. The CDR3 runs from the conserved cysteine through the conserved F or W.

v_gene: TRBV7-9
j_gene: TRBJ1-1
CDR3aa: CASSLGGQGWAFF

v_gene: TRBV6-2/TRBV6-3
j_gene: TRBJ1-1
CDR3aa: CASSYRGANTEAFF

v_gene: TRBV9
j_gene: TRBJ2-3
CDR3aa: CASSVESRTSTDTQYF

v_gene: TRBV24-1
j_gene: TRBJ2-2
CDR3aa: CATSESRGAPTGELFF

v_gene: TRBV7-9
j_gene: TRBJ2-1
CDR3aa: CASTREGSYNEQFF

v_gene: TRBV19
j_gene: TRBJ1-6
CDR3aa: CASSSGDRGRSPLHF

v_gene: TRBV4-3
j_gene: TRBJ2-3
CDR3aa: CASSQRADTQYF

v_gene: TRBV12-3/TRBV12-4
j_gene: TRBJ1-5
CDR3aa: CASRMGTEGPQHF

v_gene: TRBV6-6
j_gene: TRBJ2-7
CDR3aa: CASSYSTGGQYF

v_gene: TRBV27
j_gene: TRBJ1-5
CDR3aa: CASSPNPTRQGNQPQHF

v_gene: TRBV24-1
j_gene: TRBJ1-5
CDR3aa: CATSDSRTGGGQPQHF

v_gene: TRBV5-4
j_gene: TRBJ2-1
CDR3aa: CASSPQPTSVGQFF

v_gene: TRBV11-2
j_gene: TRBJ1-2
CDR3aa: CASSLERGRVYYGYTF

v_gene: TRBV3-1/TRBV3-2
j_gene: TRBJ1-3
CDR3aa: CASSKGISGNTIYF

v_gene: TRBV28
j_gene: TRBJ2-2
CDR3aa: CASSPPPGSTGELFF

v_gene: TRBV28
j_gene: TRBJ2-5
CDR3aa: CASSLEIGLAYSETQYF

v_gene: TRBV5-1
j_gene: TRBJ1-6
CDR3aa: CASSLNRGINSPLHF

v_gene: TRBV5-1
j_gene: TRBJ2-3
CDR3aa: CASSSPVAGGRVDTQYF

v_gene: TRBV5-8
j_gene: TRBJ1-3
CDR3aa: CASSAFGTVSGNTIYF

v_gene: TRBV12-3/TRBV12-4
j_gene: TRBJ2-1
CDR3aa: CASKDASDEQFF

v_gene: TRBV27
j_gene: TRBJ1-6
CDR3aa: CASGRENNSPLHF

v_gene: TRBV6-5
j_gene: TRBJ2-1
CDR3aa: CASKAGGEGYNEQFF

v_gene: TRBV7-7
j_gene: TRBJ1-1
CDR3aa: CASSSDRNTKAFF

v_gene: TRBV28
j_gene: TRBJ1-6
CDR3aa: CASSTALMSYNSPLHF

v_gene: TRBV5-4
j_gene: TRBJ1-1
CDR3aa: CASSLASNRGRRTEAFF

v_gene: TRBV19
j_gene: TRBJ1-1
CDR3aa: CASTSPGNTEAFF

v_gene: TRBV5-5
j_gene: TRBJ1-6
CDR3aa: CASSPPPGGTNSPLHF

v_gene: TRBV11-2
j_gene: TRBJ2-1
CDR3aa: CASSPRVAGPNEQFF

v_gene: TRBV9
j_gene: TRBJ2-5
CDR3aa: CASSATSGPETQYF

v_gene: TRBV2
j_gene: TRBJ2-3
CDR3aa: CASKRRGRTDTQYF

v_gene: TRBV29-1
j_gene: TRBJ1-4
CDR3aa: CSVQGATNEKLFF

v_gene: TRBV28
j_gene: TRBJ1-1
CDR3aa: CASSFTLDRSNTEAFF

v_gene: TRBV27
j_gene: TRBJ2-3
CDR3aa: CASSLRGTDTQYF

v_gene: TRBV4-1
j_gene: TRBJ2-5
CDR3aa: CASSQTGVETQYF

v_gene: TRBV18
j_gene: TRBJ1-1
CDR3aa: CASSPTTGANTEAFF

v_gene: TRBV7-2
j_gene: TRBJ2-3
CDR3aa: CASSLVGGGIATQYF

v_gene: TRBV3-1/TRBV3-2
j_gene: TRBJ2-5
CDR3aa: CASSQASETQYF

v_gene: TRBV6-2/TRBV6-3
j_gene: TRBJ2-6
CDR3aa: CASSYLPAGGSWGSGANVLTF

v_gene: TRBV5-1
j_gene: TRBJ1-2
CDR3aa: CASSLAWAGSGYTF

v_gene: TRBV4-3
j_gene: TRBJ1-4
CDR3aa: CASSQDRAREKLFF